This TCR beta chain appears in the sequencing data of a study of regulatory T cells in long-lasting Graves disease. The TCR beta library used iRepertoire HTBI primers with Arm-PCR amplification of CDR3. TCRdb analysed the multiplex PCR reads with MiXCR anew, one entry per CDR3 protein. The sample contains 400,000 to 450,000 distinct CDR3 sequences, around 15% of which appear only once. Findings of the study overall: Persistent disease preferred TRBV28, TRBJ1-2 and TRBJ2-5.

Trimming shortened V by 4 bases and J by 4 bases, and 22 bases separated the two germline ends. The germline V gene has CDR1 MDHEN and CDR2 SYDVKM. This CDR3 comprises 17 residues. This clonotype has at least ten counts. Its antigen is undetermined. Time point indicated: newly diagnosed GD, antithyroid drugs for less than 3 months. Isolated PBMC RNA provided the starting material for the TCR library. These records were also assigned to another study, of T cells in Graves' hyperthyroidism and ophthalmopathy.

The TCR comes from a woman in her 30s with Graves disease. The V and J genes are TRBV28 and TRBJ1-1, with D possibly TRBD1 on 5 matching bases. The sample was peripheral blood mononuclear cells (PBMCs), taken at new diagnosis, from a patient treated with antithyroid drugs. The CDR3 spells CASSSDAGTWVGTEAFF. CDR3 in DNA: TGTGCCAGCAGTTCGGATGCCGGGACCTGGGTGGGCACTGAAGCTTTCTTT.